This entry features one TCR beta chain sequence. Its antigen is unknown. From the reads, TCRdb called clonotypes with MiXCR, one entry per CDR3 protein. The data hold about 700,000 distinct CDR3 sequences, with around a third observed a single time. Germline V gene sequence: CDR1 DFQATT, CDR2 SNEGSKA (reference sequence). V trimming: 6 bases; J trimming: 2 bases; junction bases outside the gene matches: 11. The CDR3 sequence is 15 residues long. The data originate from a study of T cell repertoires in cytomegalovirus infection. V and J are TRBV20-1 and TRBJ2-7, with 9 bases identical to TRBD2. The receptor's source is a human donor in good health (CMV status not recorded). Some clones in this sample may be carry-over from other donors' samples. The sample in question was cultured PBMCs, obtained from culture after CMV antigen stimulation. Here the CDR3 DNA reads TGCAGTGCCCCATTAACGACTAGCGGCACCTACGAGCAGTACTTC. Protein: CSAPLTTSGTYEQYF.